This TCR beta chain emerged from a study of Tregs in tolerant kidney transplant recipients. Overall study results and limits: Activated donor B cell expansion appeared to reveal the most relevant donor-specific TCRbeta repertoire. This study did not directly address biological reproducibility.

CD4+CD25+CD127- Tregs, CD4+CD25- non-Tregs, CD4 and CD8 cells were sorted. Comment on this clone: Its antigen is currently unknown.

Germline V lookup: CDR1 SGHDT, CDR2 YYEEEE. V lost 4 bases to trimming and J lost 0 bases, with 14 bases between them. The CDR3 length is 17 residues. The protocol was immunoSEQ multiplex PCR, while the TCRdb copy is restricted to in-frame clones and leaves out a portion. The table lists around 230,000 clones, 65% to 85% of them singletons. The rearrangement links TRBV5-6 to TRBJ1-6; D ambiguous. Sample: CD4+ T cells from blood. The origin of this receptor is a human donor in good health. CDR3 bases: TGTGCCAGCAGCCCGAGGGCAGGACTCTCCTATAATTCACCCCTCCACTTT. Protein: CASSPRAGLSYNSPLHF. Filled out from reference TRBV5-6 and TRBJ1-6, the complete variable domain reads DAGVTQSPTHLIKTRGQQVTLRCSPKSGHDTVSWYQQALGQGPQFIFQYYEEEERQRGNFPDRFSGHQFPNYSSELNVNALLLGDSALYLCASSPRAGLSYNSPLHFGNGTRLTVT.